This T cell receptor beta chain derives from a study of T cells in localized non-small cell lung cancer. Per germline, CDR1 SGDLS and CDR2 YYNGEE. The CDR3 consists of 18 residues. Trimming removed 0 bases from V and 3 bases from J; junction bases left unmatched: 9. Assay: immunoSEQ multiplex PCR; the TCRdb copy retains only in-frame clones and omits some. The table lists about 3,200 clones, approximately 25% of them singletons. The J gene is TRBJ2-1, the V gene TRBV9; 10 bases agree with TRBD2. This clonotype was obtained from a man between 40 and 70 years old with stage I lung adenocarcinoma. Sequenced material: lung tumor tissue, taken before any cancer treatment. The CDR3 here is CASSVATLAGHYYNEQFF. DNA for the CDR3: TGTGCCAGCAGCGTAGCTACACTAGCGGGGCATTACTACAATGAGCAGTTCTTC.